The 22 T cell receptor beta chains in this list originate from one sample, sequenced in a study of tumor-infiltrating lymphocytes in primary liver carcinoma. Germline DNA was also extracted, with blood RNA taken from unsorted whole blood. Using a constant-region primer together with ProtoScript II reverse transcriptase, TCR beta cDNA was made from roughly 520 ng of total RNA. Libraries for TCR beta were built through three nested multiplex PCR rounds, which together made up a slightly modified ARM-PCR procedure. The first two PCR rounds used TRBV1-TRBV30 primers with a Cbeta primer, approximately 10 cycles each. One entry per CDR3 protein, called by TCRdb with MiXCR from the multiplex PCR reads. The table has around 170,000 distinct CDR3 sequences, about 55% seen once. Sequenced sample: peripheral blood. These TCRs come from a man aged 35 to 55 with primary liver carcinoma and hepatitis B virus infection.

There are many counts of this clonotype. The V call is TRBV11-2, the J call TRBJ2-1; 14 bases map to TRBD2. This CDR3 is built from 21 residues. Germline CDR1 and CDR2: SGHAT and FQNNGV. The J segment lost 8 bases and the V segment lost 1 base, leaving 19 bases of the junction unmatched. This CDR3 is CASSLVGGGGTSGRKYYEQFF. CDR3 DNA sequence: TGTGCCAGCAGCTTAGTAGGAGGGGGTGGGACTAGCGGGAGAAAATACTATGAGCAGTTCTTC.

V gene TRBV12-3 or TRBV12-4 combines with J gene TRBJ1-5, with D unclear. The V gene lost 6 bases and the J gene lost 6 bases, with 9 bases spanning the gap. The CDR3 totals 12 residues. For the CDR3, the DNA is TGTGCCAGCAGGGGCCTAAGTCAGCCCCAGCATTTT. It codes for CASRGLSQPQHF.

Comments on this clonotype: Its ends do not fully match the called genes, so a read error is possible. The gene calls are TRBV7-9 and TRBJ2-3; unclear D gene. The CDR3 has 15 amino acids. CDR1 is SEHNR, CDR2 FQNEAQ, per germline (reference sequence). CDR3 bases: TGTGCCAGCAGCCCCCGGCGGTCCTCAACGGATACGCTGTATTTT. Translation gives CASSPRRSSTDTLYF.

The CDR3 nucleotides read TGTGCCAGCAGCCCACAGGGATCCTACGAGCAGTACTTC. It yields the protein CASSPQGSYEQYF. The rearrangement links TRBV28 to TRBJ2-7, with a possible D match to TRBD1 (6 bases). The germline CDR1 and CDR2 sequences are MDHEN and SYDVKM. The CDR3 extends over 13 amino acids. Trimming stripped 6 bases from V and 1 base from J, with 10 bases between.

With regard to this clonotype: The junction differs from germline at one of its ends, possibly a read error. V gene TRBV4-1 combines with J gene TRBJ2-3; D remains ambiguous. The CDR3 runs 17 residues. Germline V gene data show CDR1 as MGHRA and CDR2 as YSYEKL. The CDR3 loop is CASSTPESRIKVDMQYF. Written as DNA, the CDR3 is TGCGCCAGCAGCACCCCTGAGAGCAGGATTAAAGTCGATATGCAGTATTTT.

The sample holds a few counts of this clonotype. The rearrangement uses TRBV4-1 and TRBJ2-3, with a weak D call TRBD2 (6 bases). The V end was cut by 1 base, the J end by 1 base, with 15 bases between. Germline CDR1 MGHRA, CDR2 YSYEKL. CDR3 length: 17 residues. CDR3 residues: CASSQGGLETRTDTQYF. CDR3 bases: TGCGCCAGCAGCCAAGGGGGACTCGAGACCCGCACAGATACGCAGTATTTT.

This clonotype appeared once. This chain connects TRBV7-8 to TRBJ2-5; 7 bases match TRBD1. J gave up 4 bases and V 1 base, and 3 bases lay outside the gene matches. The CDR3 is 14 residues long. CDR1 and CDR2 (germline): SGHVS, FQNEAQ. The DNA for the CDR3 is TGTGCCAGCAGCTTAGGTGGGACAGTAGAGACCCAGTACTTC. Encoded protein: CASSLGGTVETQYF.

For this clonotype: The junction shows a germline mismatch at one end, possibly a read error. CDR3 sequence reads: CVSSVSLVGAGNEQFF. CDR3 sequence (DNA): TGTGTCAGCAGCGTGTCTCTAGTGGGAGCGGGTAATGAGCAGTTCTTC. The chain recombines TRBV11-1 with TRBJ2-1; maybe TRBD2 (6 bases). CDR1 is SGHAT, CDR2 FQDESV, per germline (reference sequence). The CDR3 sequence is 16 residues long.

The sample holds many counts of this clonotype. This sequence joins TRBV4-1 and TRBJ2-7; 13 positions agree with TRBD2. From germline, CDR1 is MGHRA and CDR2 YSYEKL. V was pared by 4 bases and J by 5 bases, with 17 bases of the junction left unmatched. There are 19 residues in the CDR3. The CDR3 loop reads CASSPSGGLAGVGLDEQYF. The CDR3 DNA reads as TGCGCCAGCAGCCCATCAGGCGGACTAGCGGGAGTCGGGCTCGACGAGCAGTACTTC.

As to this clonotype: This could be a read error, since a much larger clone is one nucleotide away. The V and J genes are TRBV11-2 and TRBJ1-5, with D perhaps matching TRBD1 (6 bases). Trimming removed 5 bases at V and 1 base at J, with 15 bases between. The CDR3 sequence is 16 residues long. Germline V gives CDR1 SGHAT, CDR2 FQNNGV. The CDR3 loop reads CASSPWGGVSNQPQHF. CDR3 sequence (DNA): TGTGCCAGCAGCCCATGGGGGGGCGTGAGCAATCAGCCCCAGCATTTT.

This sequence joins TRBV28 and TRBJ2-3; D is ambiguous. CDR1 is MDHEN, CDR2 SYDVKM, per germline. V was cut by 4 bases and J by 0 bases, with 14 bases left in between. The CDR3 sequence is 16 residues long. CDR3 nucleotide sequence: TGTGCCAGCAGTTCCCTACAGATAGGTAGCACAGATACGCAGTATTTT. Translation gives CASSSLQIGSTDTQYF.

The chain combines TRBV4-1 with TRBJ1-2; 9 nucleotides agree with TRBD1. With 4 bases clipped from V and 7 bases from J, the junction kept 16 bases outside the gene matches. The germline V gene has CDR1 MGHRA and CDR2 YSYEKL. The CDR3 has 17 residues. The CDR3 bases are TGCGCCAGCAGCCGAGAACGGGACAGGGAAAACATAGGTGGCTACACCTTC. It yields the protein CASSRERDRENIGGYTF.

DNA of the CDR3: TGTGCCAGCAGTCCGGCGGGGGATGAGCAGTTCTTC. Its protein product is CASSPAGDEQFF. The chain links TRBV6-5 to TRBJ2-1; 7 bases line up with TRBD2. Germline CDR1 and CDR2: MNHEY and SVGAGI. The CDR3 is made up of 12 amino acids. With 5 bases clipped from V and 8 bases from J, the junction kept 3 bases outside the gene matches.

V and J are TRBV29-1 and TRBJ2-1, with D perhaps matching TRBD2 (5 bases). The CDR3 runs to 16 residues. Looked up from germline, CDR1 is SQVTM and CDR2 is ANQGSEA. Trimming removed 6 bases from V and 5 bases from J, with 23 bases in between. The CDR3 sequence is CSVRSPRELLDNEQFF. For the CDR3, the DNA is TGCAGCGTGAGAAGCCCAAGGGAGTTACTTGACAATGAGCAGTTCTTC.

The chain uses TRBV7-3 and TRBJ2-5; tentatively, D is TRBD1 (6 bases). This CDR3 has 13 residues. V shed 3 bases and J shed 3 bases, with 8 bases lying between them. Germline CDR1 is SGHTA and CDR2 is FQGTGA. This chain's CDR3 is CASSFNREETQYF. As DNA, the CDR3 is TGTGCCAGCAGCTTTAACAGGGAAGAGACCCAGTACTTC.

As DNA, the CDR3 is TGTGCCAGCAGTCTAGCGGGAGTGAGCTCTGGGGCCAACGTCCTGACTTTC. Amino acids: CASSLAGVSSGANVLTF. V is TRBV6-5 and J is TRBJ2-6, with 10 nucleotides matching TRBD2. This CDR3 is built from 17 residues. Germline CDR1 MNHEY, CDR2 SVGAGI. J was trimmed by 0 bases and V by 5 bases; bases with no gene match: 4.

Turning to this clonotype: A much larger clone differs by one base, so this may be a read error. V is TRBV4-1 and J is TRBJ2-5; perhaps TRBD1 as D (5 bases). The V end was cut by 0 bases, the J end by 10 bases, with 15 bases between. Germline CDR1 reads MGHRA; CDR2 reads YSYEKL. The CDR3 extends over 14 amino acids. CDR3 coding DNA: TGCGCCAGCAGCCAAGAATTCGGGCTCAGGGACCAGTACTTC. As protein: CASSQEFGLRDQYF.

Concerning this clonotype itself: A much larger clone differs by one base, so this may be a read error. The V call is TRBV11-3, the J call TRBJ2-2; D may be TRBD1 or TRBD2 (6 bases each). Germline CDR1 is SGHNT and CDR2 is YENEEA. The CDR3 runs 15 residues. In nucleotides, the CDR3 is TGTGCCAGCAGCTTCTCAGGGGTCATTGGCGGGGAGCTGTCTTTT. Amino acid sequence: CASSFSGVIGGELSF.

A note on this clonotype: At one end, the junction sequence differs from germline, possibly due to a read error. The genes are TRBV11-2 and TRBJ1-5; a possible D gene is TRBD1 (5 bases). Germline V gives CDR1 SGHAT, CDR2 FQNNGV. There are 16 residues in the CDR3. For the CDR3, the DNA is TGTGCCAGCAGCTCAGAATCCGACGGGGGGAATCAGACCCAGCATTTT. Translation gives CASSSESDGGNQTQHF.

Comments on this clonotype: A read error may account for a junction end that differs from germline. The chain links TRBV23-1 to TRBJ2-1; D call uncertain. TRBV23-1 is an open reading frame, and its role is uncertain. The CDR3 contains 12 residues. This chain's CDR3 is CAISQLYNEQSF. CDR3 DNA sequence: TGCGCCATCAGTCAACTCTACAATGAGCAGTCCTTC.

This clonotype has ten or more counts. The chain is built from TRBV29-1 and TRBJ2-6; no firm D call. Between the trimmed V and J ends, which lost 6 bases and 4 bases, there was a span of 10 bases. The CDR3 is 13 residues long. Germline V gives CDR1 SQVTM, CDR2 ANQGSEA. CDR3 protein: CSVPSSGANVLTF. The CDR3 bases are TGCAGCGTGCCATCTTCCGGGGCCAACGTCCTGACTTTC.

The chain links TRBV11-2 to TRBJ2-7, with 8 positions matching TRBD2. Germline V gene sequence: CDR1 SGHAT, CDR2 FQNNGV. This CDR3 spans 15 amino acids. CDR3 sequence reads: CASVRGGISSYEQYF. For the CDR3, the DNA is TGTGCTAGCGTTCGGGGGGGGATATCCTCCTACGAGCAGTACTTC.